This note documents a single TCR beta chain sequence. Both 60 Vbeta primers and 13 Jbeta primers went into the PCR. The method was immunoSEQ multiplex PCR; TCRdb's version includes in-frame clones alone and lacks a portion of them. The data show approximately 59,000 clones, 65% to 80% seen once. Germline V gene lookup returns CDR1 SGHRS and CDR2 YFSETQ. V was trimmed by 5 bases and J by 2 bases, leaving 14 bases between them. The CDR3 has 15 amino acids. The sample originates from a study of cytomegalovirus exposure and HLA in healthy donors. The sequenced material came from PBMCs. This clonotype originated in a man aged 35 to 55 in good health and CMV-seropositive. The chain uses TRBV5-1 and TRBJ1-3; no clear D. The CDR3 DNA reads TGCGCCAGCAGACTAGGACCGCAACCTGGAAACACCATATATTTT. It specifies CASRLGPQPGNTIYF. Complete variable domain (other parts from reference TRBV5-1 and TRBJ1-3): KAGVTQTPRYLIKTRGQQVTLSCSPISGHRSVSWYQQTPGQGLQFLFEYFSETQRNKGNFPGRFSGRQFSNSRSEMNVSTLELGDSALYLCASRLGPQPGNTIYFGEGSWLTVV.